This TCR beta chain stems from a study of blood T cell repertoires in COVID-19. Deletions cut 0 bases from V and 5 bases from J, with 12 bases between. The CDR3 is 15 residues long. The germline V gene encodes CDR1 SEHNR and CDR2 FQNEAQ (reference sequence). The repertoire was sequenced with immunoSEQ multiplex PCR; TCRdb's copy has only in-frame clones and lacks some. Of more than 200,000 clones in the sample, roughly 84% were seen once. The genes are TRBV7-9 and TRBJ2-3; D is possibly TRBD2 (5 bases). The origin of this receptor is a woman in her 40s with active or convalescent COVID-19. The sample taken for sequencing was peripheral blood. CDR3 in amino acids: CASSLALEYLDTQYF. The CDR3 nucleotides are TGTGCCAGCAGCTTAGCACTAGAATACTTAGATACGCAGTATTTT.